This TCR beta chain stems from a study of blood T cell repertoires in COVID-19. Some clones are missing from TCRdb's copy, which holds only in-frame ones; the method was immunoSEQ multiplex PCR. Of 300,000 to 400,000 clones in the sample, around 86% were seen once. The V end was cut by 2 bases, the J end by 7 bases, with 16 bases between. This CDR3 is built from 15 residues. The germline V gene encodes CDR1 SGHKS and CDR2 YYEKEE (reference sequence). This sequence originates from a woman aged 45-59 years with COVID-19, enrolled during active disease. V usage is TRBV5-5 and J usage is TRBJ1-5; D is undetermined. The sequenced material came from peripheral blood. CDR3 in amino acids: CASSFSPGNGQPQHF. The CDR3 bases are TGTGCCAGCAGCTTTTCCCCGGGTAATGGCCAGCCCCAGCATTTT.